This section outlines one T cell receptor (beta chain) sequence together with its context. Its matching antigen is unknown. CDR1 and CDR2 from the germline V gene are MGHRA and YSYEKL. Trimming removed 1 base from V and 1 base from J; junction bases left unmatched: 3. The CDR3 is 16 amino acids. This specimen belongs to a study of T cell repertoires in cytomegalovirus infection. Study-wide background: Peptides in the study included HLA-C-restricted and HLA-B-restricted CMV epitopes. Indications of both CMV infection and matching HLA type were provided by public TCR beta signatures. Findings and caveats of the study: Cumulative public TCR beta family frequency identified carriers of CMV plus the relevant HLA. CMV-specific HLA-C-restricted TCR beta clonotypes dominated the ex vivo response.

MiXCR, applied by TCRdb to the reads, yields one record per CDR3 protein. The table has about a million distinct CDR3 sequences, approximately 31% seen once. This chain links TRBV4-1 with TRBJ2-2, with 7 bases aligning to TRBD2. The TCR comes from a human donor in good health (CMV status not recorded). Some clones in this sample may be carry-over from other donors' samples. Material: cultured CD8+ T cells from PBMCs, obtained from culture after CMV antigen stimulation. The CDR3 region is CASSQGPGGNTGELFF. DNA for the CDR3: TGCGCCAGCAGCCAAGGGCCGGGGGGGAACACCGGGGAGCTGTTTTTT.